This T cell receptor beta chain came from a study of Ad26.COV2.S vaccination and SARS-CoV-2 variants. The repertoire was sequenced with immunoSEQ multiplex PCR; TCRdb's copy has only in-frame clones and lacks some. The sample lists about 400,000 clones, 92% seen once, with 1.5% to 2% in the top ten. Treatment specified: some 20 received Ad26.COV2.S at low or high dose, single or two shots; five or six received placebo; per-sample allocation not given. Material that was analyzed had been drawn on day 63 after the first vaccine or placebo injection. The sample came from a Boston adult aged 18-55 years. In regard to this clone: Its matching antigen is unknown.

Study-level points and caveats: Reports say spike-specific CD8+ and CD4+ T cell responses covered substantial breadth after vaccination.

CDR1 is SEHNR and CDR2 is FQNEAQ in the germline V gene (reference sequence). The CDR3 is 15 residues long. Trimming pared 4 bases from V and 4 bases from J, leaving 14 bases between. Material: peripheral blood, obtained in a trial of Ad26.COV2.S vaccine versus placebo. The chain links TRBV7-9 to TRBJ1-3; D is unclear. This TCR came from a person aged 18-60 years who received the Ad26.COV2.S COVID-19 vaccine or a placebo. The CDR3 DNA follows: TGTGCCAGCAGCTGGCCTTCCGTCGACGGAAACACCATATATTTT. Its translation: CASSWPSVDGNTIYF.